This TCR beta chain was retrieved from a study of monozygotic twins with inflammatory bowel disease (dated by TCRdb to between 2019 and 2020). Turning to the overall study: In total, 28 monozygotic twin pairs made up the full study: 19 Danish pairs, all IBD-discordant, plus nine German pairs, of which four were IBD-concordant and five were IBD-discordant. Each individual had, on average, about 151 000 unique TCRalpha sequences and 181 000 unique TCRbeta sequences available for analysis. The search for disease-associated traits relied mainly on comparing, within discordant pairs, IBD patients with their genetically identical healthy co-twins. Broader findings and caveats from the paper: Background noise and inter-individual variability may have been introduced into the repertoires by the differing immunosuppressive treatments among patients. The results gave no support for a single strong signal or clonotype linked to IBD. IBD patients had lower TCRbeta repertoire diversity, measured by the inverse Simpson index, than their healthy co-twins. Compared with healthy twins, IBD patients shared fewer clonotypes with other individuals, and the difference was most pronounced in patients with signs of disease activity. Concordant and discordant twins showed no difference in repertoire similarity, possibly because of limited statistical power. The analysis was unable to tell different T cell subtypes apart.

The method behind the library was 5' RACE. For each TCR library, approximately 3,700 ng of total RNA was used. For each sample, cDNA synthesis was carried out in eight separate reactions using SMARTScribe reverse transcriptase. During cDNA synthesis, unique molecular identifiers containing a 6-nucleotide sample barcode were introduced by template switching. Two nested PCRs of roughly 15 and 9 cycles amplified the TCRalpha and TCRbeta cDNA, and bead purification followed each PCR. Before amplification, cDNA was treated with uracil DNA-glycosylase and purified using the QIAquick PCR purification kit. The second PCR added Illumina TruSeq-compatible adapters along with sample-specific barcodes. TapeStation and Qubit were used to check library quality and concentration, and around 5.2 ng of each library went into the pool. The pooled libraries were sequenced with 2 x 100 bp reads and custom sequencing primers on an Illumina HiSeq2500 single-index Rapid Run. The study's own analysis went as follows. PCR and sequencing errors were corrected by UMI-based consensus assembly using MiGEC version 1.2.6. V(D)J alignment, clonotype assembly and CDR3 extraction were performed with MiXCR version 2.1.1. Normalisation of gene usage, clonotype sharing and MAIT/NKT TCR abundance was achieved by analysing the top 1000, 10 000 and 20 000 clonotypes per sample. Diversity was computed as the inverse Simpson index with the vegan R package after downsampling to 27 000 UMIs. Paired Mann-Whitney U tests on discordant twin pairs were used, with Benjamini-Hochberg multiple-testing correction. TCRdb reprocessed the reads; each CDR3 protein sequence makes one entry, and DNA is unavailable. Here the V and J calls rest on TCRdb's processing, not on the authors' analysis. Per the sample table, the count is 150,000 to 200,000 distinct CDR3 sequences. The leading ten clones occupy 6% to 9.5% of the sample.

Concerning this clonotype itself: Which antigen it targets is not known.

From each donor, a roughly 2.5 ml peripheral blood sample was drawn into PAXgene tubes and stored at -80 degrees C. Total RNA was isolated from whole blood with the PAXgene blood miRNA kit on an automated QIAcube, without T cell sorting. Deep TCRalpha and TCRbeta repertoire profiling with unique molecular barcoding was performed on peripheral blood of monozygotic twin pairs concordant or discordant for inflammatory bowel disease. Smoking habits were recorded for all twin pairs, with individuals classified as current, former or never smokers. CDR1 is given as DFQATT and CDR2 as SNEGSKA, both from the germline V gene (reference sequence). Taken from cysteine to phenylalanine, the CDR3 has 14 residues. No DNA accompanies this entry.

The sample comprised blood. This chain joins TRBV20-1 to TRBJ1-2; TCRdb lists TRBD1, though no DNA is available to test this call. The sequence was collected from a human donor with ulcerative colitis or Crohn's disease, or a healthy co-twin of an affected twin (not recorded which). The CDR3 here reads CSALDRGFYSGYTF.